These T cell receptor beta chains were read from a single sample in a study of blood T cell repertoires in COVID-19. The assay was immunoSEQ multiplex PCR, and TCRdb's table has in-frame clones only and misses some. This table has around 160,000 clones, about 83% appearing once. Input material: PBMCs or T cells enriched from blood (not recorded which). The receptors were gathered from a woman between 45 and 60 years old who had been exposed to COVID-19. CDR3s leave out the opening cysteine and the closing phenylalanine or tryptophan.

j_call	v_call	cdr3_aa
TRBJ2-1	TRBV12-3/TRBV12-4	ASFQGNEQF
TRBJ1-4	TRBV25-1	ASSGQGVLTEKLF
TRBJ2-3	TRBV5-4	ASSFSGTDTQY
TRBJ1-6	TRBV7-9	ASSLDLQGANDSPLH
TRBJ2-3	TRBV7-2	ASSLDGNTDTQY
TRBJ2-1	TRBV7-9	ASSLGSAAGLRGQF
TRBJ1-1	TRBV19	ASIDRGNTEAF
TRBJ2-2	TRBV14	ASSQEWLDIGTGGDTGELF
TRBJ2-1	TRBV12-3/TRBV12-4	ASSFGRGSEQF
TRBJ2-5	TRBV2	ASSESGGSVPQETQY